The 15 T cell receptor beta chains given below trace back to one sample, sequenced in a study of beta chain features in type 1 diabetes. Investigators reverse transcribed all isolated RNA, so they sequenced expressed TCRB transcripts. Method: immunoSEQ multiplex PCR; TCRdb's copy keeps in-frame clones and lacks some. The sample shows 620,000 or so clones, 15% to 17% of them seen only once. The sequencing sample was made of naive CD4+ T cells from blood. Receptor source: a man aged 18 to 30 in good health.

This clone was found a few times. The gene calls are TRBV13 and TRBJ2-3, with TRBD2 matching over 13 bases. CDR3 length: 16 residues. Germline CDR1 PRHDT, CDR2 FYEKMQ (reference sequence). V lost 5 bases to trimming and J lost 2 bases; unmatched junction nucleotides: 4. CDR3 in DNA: TGTGCCAGCAGCAAACTAGCGGGGGGGCCCACAGATACGCAGTATTTT. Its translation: CASSKLAGGPTDTQYF.

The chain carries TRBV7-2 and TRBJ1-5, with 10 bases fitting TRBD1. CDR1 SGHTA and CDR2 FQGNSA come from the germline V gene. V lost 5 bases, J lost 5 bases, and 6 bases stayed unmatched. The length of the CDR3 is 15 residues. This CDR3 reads CASSRDRGTDQPQHF. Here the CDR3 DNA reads TGTGCCAGCAGCCGGGACAGGGGAACGGATCAGCCCCAGCATTTT.

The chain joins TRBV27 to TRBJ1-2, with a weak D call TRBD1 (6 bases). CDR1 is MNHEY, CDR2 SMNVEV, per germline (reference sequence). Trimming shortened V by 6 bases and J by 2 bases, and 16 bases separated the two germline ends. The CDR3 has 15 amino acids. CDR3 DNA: TGTGCCAGCAGCCGGGTAATTACAGGGAACTATGGCTACACCTTC. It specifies CASSRVITGNYGYTF.

The chain's CDR3 is CASSLDQQAVKAFF. For the CDR3, the DNA is TGTGCCAGCAGCTTAGATCAACAGGCAGTGAAAGCTTTCTTT. The chain is built from TRBV7-9 and TRBJ1-1, with D perhaps TRBD1 (5 bases). The CDR3 has 14 amino acids. V was clipped by 1 base and J by 9 bases, with 15 bases between them. CDR1 and CDR2 from the germline V gene are SEHNR and FQNEAQ (reference sequence).

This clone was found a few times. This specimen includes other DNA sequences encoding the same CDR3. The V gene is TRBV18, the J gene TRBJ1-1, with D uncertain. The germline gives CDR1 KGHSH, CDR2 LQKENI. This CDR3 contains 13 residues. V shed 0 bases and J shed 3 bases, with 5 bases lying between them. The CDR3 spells CASSPPPHTEAFF. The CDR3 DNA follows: TGTGCCAGCTCACCACCACCTCACACTGAAGCTTTCTTT. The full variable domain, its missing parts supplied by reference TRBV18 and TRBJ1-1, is NAGVMQNPRHLVRRRGQEARLRCSPMKGHSHVYWYRQLPEEGLKFMVYLQKENIIDESGMPKERFSAEFPKEGPSILRIQQVVRGDSAAYFCASSPPPHTEAFFGQGTRLTVV.

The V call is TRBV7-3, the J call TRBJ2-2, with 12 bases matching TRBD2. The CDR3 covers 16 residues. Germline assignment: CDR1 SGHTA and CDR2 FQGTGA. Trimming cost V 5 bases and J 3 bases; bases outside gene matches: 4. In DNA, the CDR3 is TGTGCCAGCAGCGCTAGCGGGAGGGCCGACACCGGGGAGCTGTTTTTT. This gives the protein CASSASGRADTGELFF.

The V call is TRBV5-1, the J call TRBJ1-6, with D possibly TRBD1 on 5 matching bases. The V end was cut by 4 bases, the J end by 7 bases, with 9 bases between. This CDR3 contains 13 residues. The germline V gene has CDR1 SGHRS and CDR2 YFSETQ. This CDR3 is CASSQTENSPLHF. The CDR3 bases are TGCGCCAGCAGCCAGACAGAAAATTCACCCCTCCACTTT.

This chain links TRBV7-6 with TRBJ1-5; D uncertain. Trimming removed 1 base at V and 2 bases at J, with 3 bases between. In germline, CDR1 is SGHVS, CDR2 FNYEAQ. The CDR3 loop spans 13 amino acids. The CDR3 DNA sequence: TGTGCCAGCAGCTTAGAACGCAATCAGCCCCAGCATTTT. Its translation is CASSLERNQPQHF.

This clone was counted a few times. This chain's CDR3 is CASNPGDARGEQYF. The CDR3 bases are TGCGCCAGCAACCCGGGGGACGCCCGAGGGGAGCAGTACTTC. This sequence joins TRBV5-1 and TRBJ2-7, with D possibly TRBD2 on 6 matching bases. Trimming stripped 6 bases from V and 7 bases from J, with 20 bases between. The germline gives CDR1 SGHRS, CDR2 YFSETQ. CDR3 size: 14 residues.

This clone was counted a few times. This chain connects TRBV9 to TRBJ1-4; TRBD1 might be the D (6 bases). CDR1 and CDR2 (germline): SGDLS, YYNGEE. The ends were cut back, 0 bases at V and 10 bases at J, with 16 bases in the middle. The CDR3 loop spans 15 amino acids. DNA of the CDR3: TGTGCCAGCAGCGTAGACGGACAGACACTGGGAAAACTGTTTTTT. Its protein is CASSVDGQTLGKLFF.

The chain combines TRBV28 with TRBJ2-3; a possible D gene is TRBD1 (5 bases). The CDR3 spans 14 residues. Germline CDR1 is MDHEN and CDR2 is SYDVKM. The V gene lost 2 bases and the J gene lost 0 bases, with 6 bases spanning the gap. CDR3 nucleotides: TGTGCCAGCAGTTTACCAGGGAGCACAGATACGCAGTATTTT. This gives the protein CASSLPGSTDTQYF.

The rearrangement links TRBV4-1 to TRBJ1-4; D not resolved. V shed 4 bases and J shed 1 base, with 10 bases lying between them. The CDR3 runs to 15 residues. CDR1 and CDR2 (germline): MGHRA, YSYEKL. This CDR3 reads CASSRVAGTNEKLFF. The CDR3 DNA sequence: TGCGCCAGCAGCCGGGTCGCAGGAACTAATGAAAAACTGTTTTTT.

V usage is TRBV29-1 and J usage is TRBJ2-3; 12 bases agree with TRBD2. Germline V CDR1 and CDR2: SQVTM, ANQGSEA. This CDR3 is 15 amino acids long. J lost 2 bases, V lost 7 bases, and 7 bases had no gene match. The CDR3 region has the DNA TGCAGCGCTCTAGCGGGGGGGCGTCCCACAGATACGCAGTATTTT. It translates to CSALAGGRPTDTQYF.

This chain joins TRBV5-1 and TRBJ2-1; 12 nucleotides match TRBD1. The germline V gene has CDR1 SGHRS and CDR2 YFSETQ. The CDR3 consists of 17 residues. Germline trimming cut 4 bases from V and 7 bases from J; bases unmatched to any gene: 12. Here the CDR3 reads CASSRILGQGAHNEQFF. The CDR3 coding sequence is TGCGCCAGCAGCCGAATTTTGGGACAGGGGGCGCATAATGAGCAGTTCTTC.

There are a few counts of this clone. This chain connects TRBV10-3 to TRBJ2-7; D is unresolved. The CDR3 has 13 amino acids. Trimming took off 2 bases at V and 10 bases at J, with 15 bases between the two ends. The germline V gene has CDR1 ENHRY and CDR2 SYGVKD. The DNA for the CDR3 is TGTGCCATCAGTGAGGCGAATCGACAAATCCAGTACTTC. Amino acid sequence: CAISEANRQIQYF.